These T cell receptor beta chains were read from a single sample in a study of blood T cells in healthy people across ages. TCRdb reanalysed the 5' RACE reads using MiXCR and keeps one entry per CDR3 protein. This sample has some 1.5 million distinct CDR3 sequences, with 28% found just once. Source material: blood. All receptors come from a woman in her twenties or thirties in good health. Both conserved end residues are trimmed from each CDR3.

v_call: TRBV19
cdr3_aa: ASSRREGRGETQY

v_call: TRBV5-5
cdr3_aa: ASSRDYEGVNEQF

v_call: TRBV19
cdr3_aa: ASSIGAERNGYT

v_call: TRBV3-1
cdr3_aa: ASSQVGTGARETQY

v_call: TRBV20-1
cdr3_aa: SARGQVGLSYEQY

v_call: TRBV20-1
cdr3_aa: SARGDRLAGAGDTQY

v_call: TRBV20-1
cdr3_aa: SASLGPVLAGGKAQY

v_call: TRBV7-2
cdr3_aa: ASSFRGTGPHEQY

v_call: TRBV9
cdr3_aa: ASSVGLRDSEGYEQY

v_call: TRBV7-9
cdr3_aa: ASSLIGVRGYEQY

v_call: TRBV18
cdr3_aa: ASSLGLPGHNEQF

v_call: TRBV7-9
cdr3_aa: ASSRDSSKEQY

v_call: TRBV28
cdr3_aa: ASSSHTGESPLH

v_call: TRBV6-5
cdr3_aa: ASSYSFGQGYEQY

v_call: TRBV7-2
cdr3_aa: ASSSDSGVGTDTQY